The 30 T cell receptor beta chains given below trace back to one sample, sequenced in a study of post-analysis software for immune sequencing data. Whole-study results and caveats: The five TRBV segments detected at higher frequency in patients than in controls included TRBV5-6, TRBV5-1 and TRBV20-1.

The TCR beta cDNA libraries carried unique molecular identifiers. TCRdb reprocessed the PCR reads via MiXCR and lists one record per CDR3 protein. The sample has approximately 730,000 distinct CDR3 sequences; roughly 27% are singletons. Their cognate antigens are unknown. The sequenced sample consisted of blood. Every receptor here comes from a girl aged 10-17 years with multiple sclerosis.

J is TRBJ2-3 and V is TRBV6-5; D may be TRBD1 (6 bases). CDR1 and CDR2 from the germline V gene are MNHEY and SVGAGI. CDR3 length: 15 amino acids. With 2 bases removed from V and 4 bases from J, the gap between germline ends came to 13 bases. The CDR3 sequence is CASSYAGGSSDTQYF. The CDR3 nucleotides are TGTGCCAGCAGTTACGCTGGGGGCAGTTCAGATACGCAGTATTTT.

The chain couples TRBV6-6 to TRBJ2-7; 8 positions match TRBD2. The CDR3 has 14 residues. The germline V gene has CDR1 MNHNY and CDR2 SVGAGI (reference sequence). Trimming at V came to 4 bases and at J to 2 bases, leaving 4 bases not matched to a gene. This chain's CDR3 is CASSSSGRTYEQYF. The DNA for the CDR3 is TGTGCCAGCAGTTCCAGCGGGAGAACCTACGAGCAGTACTTC.

This clonotype was recorded a few times. This chain connects TRBV29-1 to TRBJ1-4; no firm D call. Germline CDR1 is SQVTM and CDR2 is ANQGSEA. The CDR3 runs 14 residues. Here the CDR3 DNA reads TGCATCGCCGGTACTGGCAGAGTTAATGAAAAACTGTTTTTT. Residues: CIAGTGRVNEKLFF.

This clonotype occurred a few times. V and J are TRBV24-1 and TRBJ2-3; perhaps TRBD1 as D (6 bases). CDR1 is KGHDR, CDR2 SFDVKD, per germline. CDR3 length: 14 residues. V was pared by 5 bases and J by 5 bases, with 13 bases between. Here the CDR3 reads CATSAQGLGDTQYF. CDR3 sequence (DNA): TGTGCCACCAGTGCACAGGGTTTGGGAGATACGCAGTATTTT.

This clonotype was counted between two and nine times. CDR3 nucleotide sequence: TGCAGCGTAGATAGACTAGTGTACAATGAGCAGTTCTTC. Residues: CSVDRLVYNEQFF. This chain connects TRBV29-1 to TRBJ2-1, with a possible D match to TRBD2 (6 bases). V lost 6 bases and J lost 4, with 13 bases in between. This CDR3 region has 13 residues. Germline V CDR1 and CDR2: SQVTM, ANQGSEA.

In this sample, this clonotype turned up a few times. This chain links TRBV28 with TRBJ2-3; TRBD2 matches 10 bases. Germline CDR1 and CDR2: MDHEN and SYDVKM. CDR3 length: 17 amino acids. Trimming at V came to 6 bases and at J to 1 base, leaving 10 bases not matched to a gene. DNA for the CDR3: TGTGCCAGCAGCCCCCCGGGACTAGCGTCCCGCACAGATACGCAGTATTTT. It codes for CASSPPGLASRTDTQYF.

The genes are TRBV5-4 and TRBJ2-1, with 12 bases aligning to TRBD2. The length of the CDR3 is 16 residues. Germline V gene data show CDR1 as SGHNT and CDR2 as YYREEE (reference sequence). The V gene end was trimmed by 5 bases and the J gene end by 8 bases; junction bases not matched to a gene: 11. CDR3 region: CASSQIRTSGNHEQFF. DNA of the CDR3: TGTGCCAGCAGTCAAATCAGGACTAGCGGGAACCATGAGCAGTTCTTC.

The chain links TRBV28 to TRBJ2-5; TRBD1 matches 11 bases. Germline-derived CDR1 and CDR2 are MDHEN and SYDVKM. With 8 bases clipped from V and 5 bases from J, the junction kept 7 bases outside the gene matches. CDR3 length: 14 residues. DNA for the CDR3: TGTGCCAGCCTCCGGGACAGGGGGTCGGAGACCCAGTACTTC. Translated: CASLRDRGSETQYF.

The chain combines TRBV20-1 with TRBJ2-6, with a possible D match to TRBD1 (5 bases). Germline V gene data show CDR1 as DFQATT and CDR2 as SNEGSKA (reference sequence). There are 16 residues in the CDR3. V dropped 5 bases and J dropped 0 bases, with 14 bases sitting between them. The CDR3 loop is CSAPPLQGSGANVLTF. The CDR3 region has the DNA TGCAGTGCTCCCCCCCTGCAGGGCTCTGGGGCCAACGTCCTGACTTTC.

The chain is built from TRBV7-2 and TRBJ2-5, with 8 bases matching TRBD2. CDR1 SGHTA and CDR2 FQGNSA come from the germline V gene. The CDR3 contains 16 residues. J was trimmed by 11 bases and V by 1 base; bases with no gene match: 15. CDR3 loop: CASSLGRRGGRYEQYF. In DNA form, the CDR3 reads TGTGCCAGCAGCTTAGGGCGACGGGGGGGCCGCTATGAGCAGTACTTC.

This clonotype was counted many times. CDR3 in DNA: TGTGCCAGCAGCTTAGGGGGGACAGGCTATGAGCAGTTCTTC. It translates to CASSLGGTGYEQFF. This chain joins TRBV7-9 and TRBJ2-1, with 8 bases aligning to TRBD1. Trimming at V came to 1 base and at J to 8 bases, leaving 4 bases not matched to a gene. Germline V gene data show CDR1 as SEHNR and CDR2 as FQNEAQ (reference sequence). The CDR3 is 14 residues long.

This clonotype was found a few times. The chain carries TRBV9 and TRBJ2-1; possibly TRBD2 for D (6 bases). Germline CDR1 is SGDLS and CDR2 is YYNGEE. The CDR3 is 15 residues long. V lost 4 bases to trimming and J lost 6 bases, with 17 bases between them. CDR3 DNA sequence: TGTGCCAGCAGCCCCGCCTTCGGGACTCCCAATGAGCAGTTCTTC. It specifies CASSPAFGTPNEQFF.

A word on this clonotype: The junction does not match germline at one end; this may be a read error. This chain uses TRBV27 with TRBJ2-5, with D uncertain. CDR1 MNHEY and CDR2 SMNVEV come from the germline V gene (reference sequence). This CDR3 is 13 amino acids long. The chain's CDR3 is CAGRSRPVKTQYF. The CDR3 nucleotides read TGTGCCGGCAGATCCAGACCAGTAAAGACCCAGTACTTC.

The chain has TRBV12-3 or TRBV12-4 and TRBJ2-2; 7 positions agree with TRBD2. The length of the CDR3 is 15 residues. The V segment lost 2 bases and the J segment 3 bases; nucleotides outside the gene matches: 3. For the CDR3, the DNA is TGTGCCAGCAGTTTATTGGGGGGGGACACCGGGGAGCTGTTTTTT. As protein: CASSLLGGDTGELFF.

This chain joins TRBV2 and TRBJ1-2; TRBD1 matches 9 bases. CDR1 and CDR2 from the germline V gene are SNHLY and FYNNEI. CDR3 size: 18 residues. J was trimmed by 6 bases and V by 2 bases; bases with no gene match: 16. DNA for the CDR3: TGTGCCAGCAGTGAAATTATGGGGACAGGGTATTTAGGTCATGGCTACACCTTC. As protein: CASSEIMGTGYLGHGYTF.

This sequence joins TRBV29-1 and TRBJ2-5; tentatively, D is TRBD1 (5 bases). The CDR3 has 13 residues. Per germline, CDR1 SQVTM and CDR2 ANQGSEA. Trimming pared 4 bases from V and 2 bases from J, leaving 11 bases between. CDR3 amino acids: CSVGQGRQETQYF. The CDR3 nucleotides are TGCAGCGTTGGGCAGGGTCGGCAAGAGACCCAGTACTTC.

This clonotype has only a few counts. The rearrangement joins TRBV6-2 or TRBV6-3 to TRBJ1-5; D uncertain. CDR1 is MNHEY, CDR2 SVGEGT, per germline. The ends were cut back, 6 bases at V and 0 bases at J, with 6 bases in the middle. The CDR3 totals 13 residues. The CDR3 DNA follows: TGTGCCAGCAGACCTTATAGCAATCAGCCCCAGCATTTT. Protein product: CASRPYSNQPQHF.

This clonotype turned up a few times. The J gene is TRBJ2-5, the V gene TRBV6-1; TRBD1 is a possible D gene (6 bases). The CDR3 runs 14 residues. Germline CDR1 and CDR2: MNHNS and SASEGT. V lost 3 bases to trimming and J lost 5 bases, with 13 bases between them. Here the CDR3 DNA reads TGTGCCAGCAGTGACACAGGGTTCCAGGAGACCCAGTACTTC. Its translation is CASSDTGFQETQYF.

The chain couples TRBV7-2 to TRBJ1-6; 9 nucleotides line up with TRBD1. Germline V gene sequence: CDR1 SGHTA, CDR2 FQGNSA. Trimming at V came to 2 bases and at J to 6 bases, leaving 5 bases not matched to a gene. CDR3 length: 16 amino acids. The CDR3 region is CASSLTPGQGNSPLHF. The CDR3 nucleotides read TGTGCCAGCAGCTTAACCCCGGGACAGGGTAATTCACCCCTCCACTTT.

This chain connects TRBV11-2 to TRBJ2-1, with unresolved D. V lost 1 base, J lost 6 bases, and 4 bases lay in between. From germline, CDR1 is SGHAT and CDR2 FQNNGV. The CDR3 length is 12 residues. The CDR3 region is CASSLVINEQFF. In DNA form, the CDR3 reads TGTGCCAGCAGCTTAGTTATCAATGAGCAGTTCTTC.

The sample holds a few counts of this clonotype. The rearrangement joins TRBV5-1 to TRBJ2-1; TRBD2 might be the D (6 bases). Trimming cost V 4 bases and J 0 bases, with 14 bases left between them. This CDR3 contains 16 residues. Germline lookup yields CDR1 SGHRS and CDR2 YFSETQ. The CDR3 bases are TGCGCCAGCAGCCTAGAGCGGGTGTACTCCTACAATGAGCAGTTCTTC. Translation: CASSLERVYSYNEQFF.

The J gene is TRBJ2-1, the V gene TRBV11-2, with D perhaps TRBD2 (7 bases). Between the trimmed V and J ends, which lost 5 bases and 10 bases, there was a span of 18 bases. This CDR3 comprises 14 residues. The germline V gene has CDR1 SGHAT and CDR2 FQNNGV. CDR3 sequence: CASSRDSRGGEQFF. In DNA, the CDR3 is TGTGCCAGCAGCCGAGACAGCAGGGGAGGGGAGCAGTTCTTC.

Only a few counts were recorded for this clonotype. J is TRBJ2-1 and V is TRBV9; TRBD2 matches 14 bases. Per the germline V gene, CDR1 is SGDLS and CDR2 is YYNGEE. CDR3 length: 17 amino acids. J gave up 10 bases and V 4 bases, and 13 bases lay outside the gene matches. The CDR3, as DNA: TGTGCCAGCAGCCCCGGACTAGCGGGAGGCCGGTTTCCCGAGCAGTTCTTC. Translating gives CASSPGLAGGRFPEQFF.

This clonotype was found a few times. The chain is built from TRBV3-1 and TRBJ2-3; 9 nucleotides match TRBD2. V shed 2 bases and J 2 bases; nucleotides not matched to a gene: 14. CDR3 length: 19 amino acids. CDR1 LGHDT and CDR2 YNNKEL come from the germline V gene (reference sequence). This CDR3 reads CASSQTLAGDPSPTDTQYF. The CDR3 DNA reads as TGTGCCAGCAGCCAAACCTTAGCGGGAGACCCCTCTCCCACAGATACGCAGTATTTT.

This rearrangement joins TRBV29-1 to TRBJ1-1; D not resolved. There are 11 residues in the CDR3. The V and J ends lost 6 bases and 0 bases respectively, with 5 bases between them. The germline CDR1 and CDR2 sequences are SQVTM and ANQGSEA. This CDR3 reads CSVQMNTEAFF. In DNA form, the CDR3 reads TGCAGCGTACAGATGAACACTGAAGCTTTCTTT.

This chain uses TRBV12-3 or TRBV12-4 with TRBJ1-6; 9 positions agree with TRBD1. The CDR3 is 14 amino acids. J was trimmed by 9 bases and V by 6 bases; bases with no gene match: 6. This CDR3 is CASRLGQGGSPLHF. CDR3 coding DNA: TGTGCCAGCAGGTTGGGACAGGGTGGTTCACCCCTCCACTTT.

The chain links TRBV7-2 to TRBJ2-7; no definite D call. The germline gives CDR1 SGHTA, CDR2 FQGNSA. The CDR3 consists of 14 residues. Trimming stripped 3 bases from V and 3 bases from J, with 12 bases between. This CDR3 is CASSFSGVLYEQYF. CDR3 in DNA: TGTGCCAGCAGCTTTTCTGGGGTTCTCTACGAGCAGTACTTC.

The chain couples TRBV28 to TRBJ2-2; D is uncertain. V was pared by 6 bases and J by 10 bases, with 21 bases between. The CDR3 consists of 15 residues. The germline V gene encodes CDR1 MDHEN and CDR2 SYDVKM. CDR3 region: CASSQTGSNTEELFF. The CDR3 DNA reads as TGTGCCAGCAGCCAGACCGGGTCTAATACGGAGGAGCTGTTTTTT.

This clonotype was found a few times. V usage is TRBV28 and J usage is TRBJ2-3; possibly TRBD1 or TRBD2 for D (5 bases each). Germline V gene lookup returns CDR1 MDHEN and CDR2 SYDVKM. CDR3 size: 15 residues. V dropped 5 bases and J dropped 3 bases, with 15 bases sitting between them. The DNA for the CDR3 is TGTGCCAGCAGTGACCGGGACGAAGTTACAGATACGCAGTATTTT. It is translated as CASSDRDEVTDTQYF.

This clonotype appeared once. V usage is TRBV6-1 and J usage is TRBJ1-5; TRBD1 matches at 9 bases. The ends lost 8 bases at V and 5 bases at J; junction bases unmatched: 4. The germline CDR1 and CDR2 sequences are MNHNS and SASEGT. CDR3 size: 13 residues. CDR3 region: CASLDRGDQPQHF. The CDR3 nucleotides read TGTGCCAGCCTGGACAGGGGAGATCAGCCCCAGCATTTT.